A selection of T cell receptor beta chains follows, all from one sample in a study of blood T cell repertoires in COVID-19. This table comes from immunoSEQ multiplex PCR, and its TCRdb copy is limited to in-frame clones, with some not included. The profile shows approximately 230,000 clones, about four fifths of them singletons. Sequencing input: peripheral blood. Receptor source: an elderly man with acute or convalescent COVID-19. Both conserved end residues are trimmed from each CDR3. Each record gives: clone size, V gene, J gene, CDR3 protein. Clone size, where shown, is once, few, many, or a class for clones that have expanded.

size: .
V: TRBV19
J: TRBJ2-3
CDR3: ASRPFGTSSTDTQY

size: .
V: TRBV2
J: TRBJ2-7
CDR3: ASSGRTGLLYEQY

size: .
V: TRBV6-6
J: TRBJ1-1
CDR3: ASSPYTEAF

size: .
V: TRBV27
J: TRBJ1-6
CDR3: ASRRQGATPLH

size: .
V: TRBV19
J: TRBJ1-5
CDR3: ASSTRDRGFQPQH

size: .
V: TRBV7-2
J: TRBJ2-5
CDR3: ASSLPGQETQY

size: .
V: TRBV5-1
J: TRBJ2-7
CDR3: ASSLAVASGSVHSYEQY

size: few
V: TRBV5-1
J: TRBJ1-1
CDR3: ASSLSQGNTEAF

size: .
V: TRBV10-3
J: TRBJ1-1
CDR3: AISGQPNTEAF

size: .
V: TRBV7-9
J: TRBJ1-4
CDR3: ASSLSGGDEKLF

size: .
V: TRBV11-2
J: TRBJ2-7
CDR3: ASSFGGGVYEQY

size: .
V: TRBV11-2
J: TRBJ2-2
CDR3: ASSLHSNTGELF